The source of this TCR beta chain is a study of early T cells in non-severe SARS-CoV-2 infection. About the study: The input, bulk RNA from unsorted whole blood, was sequenced, and chains were unpaired.

This clonotype was observed at least ten times. Its matching antigen is unknown. Study-wide points: Matching with VDJdb favored anti-spike CD8 responses (missing private and CD4 specificities).

One entry per CDR3 protein results from TCRdb running MiXCR on the 5' RACE reads. The sample holds about 35,000 distinct CDR3 sequences; roughly 6% are singletons and the top ten take 7.6%. This CDR3 has 16 residues. Trimming cost V 5 bases and J 5 bases; bases outside gene matches: 6. CDR1 is SNHLY and CDR2 is FYNNEI in the germline V gene. The sample consisted of whole blood. The receptor's source is an adult who was a healthcare worker with PCR-confirmed SARS-CoV-2 infection or an uninfected control (not recorded which). V gene TRBV2 combines with J gene TRBJ2-2, with TRBD2 identical over 12 bases. The CDR3: CASSSGLAGRTGELFF. The CDR3 region has the DNA TGTGCCAGCAGTTCCGGACTAGCGGGGAGGACCGGGGAGCTGTTTTTT.